The clone carrying this TCR beta chain was recorded a few times. What it binds is unknown. TCRdb itself ran the 5' RACE reads through MiXCR, one entry per CDR3 protein. The sample lists 120,000 or so distinct CDR3 sequences, roughly 15% occurring once. The data belong to a study of T cells after yellow fever vaccination. Study-level results: Overall, a small share of clonotypes was seen in both CD4 and CD8 compartments.

The CDR3 runs to 12 residues. Germline-derived CDR1 and CDR2 are SQVTM and ANQGSEA. V lost 4 bases and J 1 base, leaving 6 bases between the germline ends. This TCR derives from a man between 18 and 35 years old who received the YFV17D yellow fever vaccine. The rearrangement joins TRBV29-1 to TRBJ2-3; D gene uncertain. The sample consisted of CD8+ T cells sorted from PBMCs, taken 5 days after the yellow fever booster vaccination. The CDR3 loop is CSVGPRTDTQYF. CDR3 DNA: TGCAGCGTTGGGCCCCGCACAGATACGCAGTATTTT.